This is a list of T cell receptor beta chains from one sample in a study of T cell responses to AZD1222 COVID-19 vaccine. The table came from immunoSEQ multiplex PCR; TCRdb's copy has only in-frame clones and leaves some out. Of approximately 100,000 clones in the sample, roughly 85% were seen once. The sample here was peripheral blood, taken 28 days after the second AZD1222 dose. The receptors derive from an adult who received the AZD1222 COVID-19 vaccine. Each CDR3 is given with its conserved first and last residue. The order of the fields is V gene, D gene, J gene, clone size, CDR3 protein, CDR3 DNA. A D gene is named only where the DNA matches it firmly. Clone size is given for some rows only: seen once, a few or many times, or a class if the clone is expanded.

V gene: TRBV10-2
D gene: -
J gene: TRBJ1-6
clone size: -
CDR3 protein: CASSEADFLSPLHF
CDR3 DNA: TGCGCCAGCAGTGAGGCGGATTTTCTCTCACCCCTCCACTTT

V gene: TRBV28
D gene: -
J gene: TRBJ1-6
clone size: -
CDR3 protein: CASFRGLDYNSPLHF
CDR3 DNA: TGTGCCAGCTTCCGGGGTCTTGATTATAATTCACCCCTCCACTTT

V gene: TRBV28
D gene: -
J gene: TRBJ1-1
clone size: -
CDR3 protein: CASSLRGHAFF
CDR3 DNA: TGTGCCAGCAGTTTAAGAGGGCACGCTTTCTTT

V gene: TRBV5-6
D gene: -
J gene: TRBJ1-3
clone size: -
CDR3 protein: CASSYRAGGNTIYF
CDR3 DNA: TGTGCCAGCAGCTACAGGGCTGGAGGAAACACCATATATTTT

V gene: TRBV7-3
D gene: -
J gene: TRBJ2-6
clone size: -
CDR3 protein: CASSPGGGSGANVLTF
CDR3 DNA: TGTGCCAGCAGCCCCGGCGGCGGCTCTGGGGCCAACGTCCTGACTTTC

V gene: TRBV12-5
D gene: TRBD2
J gene: TRBJ2-1
clone size: -
CDR3 protein: CASGLGNLAGGTGNEQFF
CDR3 DNA: TGTGCTAGTGGTTTGGGGAACCTAGCGGGGGGAACCGGCAATGAGCAGTTCTTC

V gene: TRBV7-2
D gene: TRBD1
J gene: TRBJ2-5
clone size: -
CDR3 protein: CASSRTGGETQYF
CDR3 DNA: TGTGCCAGCAGCCGGACAGGGGGCGAGACCCAGTACTTC

V gene: TRBV19
D gene: TRBD1
J gene: TRBJ2-3
clone size: -
CDR3 protein: CASRNRGDTQYF
CDR3 DNA: TGTGCCAGTAGGAACAGGGGAGATACGCAGTATTTT

V gene: TRBV9
D gene: TRBD1
J gene: TRBJ1-6
clone size: -
CDR3 protein: CASMRGQSMNSPLHF
CDR3 DNA: TGTGCCAGCATGAGGGGGCAATCAATGAATTCACCCCTCCACTTT

V gene: TRBV5-4
D gene: TRBD1
J gene: TRBJ2-7
clone size: few
CDR3 protein: CASSVTGGSYEQYF
CDR3 DNA: TGTGCCAGCAGCGTGACAGGGGGGAGCTACGAGCAGTACTTC

V gene: TRBV11-2
D gene: -
J gene: TRBJ2-7
clone size: few
CDR3 protein: CASSTYQGRKSYEQYF
CDR3 DNA: TGTGCCAGCAGCACCTACCAGGGGCGCAAATCCTACGAGCAGTACTTC

V gene: TRBV19
D gene: TRBD2
J gene: TRBJ2-3
clone size: -
CDR3 protein: CACRGEWSTDTQYF
CDR3 DNA: TGTGCCTGCCGGGGGGAGTGGAGCACAGATACGCAGTATTTT

V gene: TRBV2
D gene: -
J gene: TRBJ2-5
clone size: few
CDR3 protein: CASSSQTRASGPQYF
CDR3 DNA: TGTGCCAGCAGTAGCCAGACTCGGGCCTCGGGCCCCCAGTACTTC

V gene: TRBV29-1
D gene: TRBD1
J gene: TRBJ2-3
clone size: -
CDR3 protein: CSVDRGRRVSTDTQYF
CDR3 DNA: TGCAGCGTTGACAGGGGGCGTCGGGTCAGCACAGATACGCAGTATTTT

V gene: TRBV7-2
D gene: -
J gene: TRBJ1-5
clone size: -
CDR3 protein: CASSLTFNSNQPQHF
CDR3 DNA: TGTGCCAGCAGCTTAACTTTCAATAGCAATCAGCCCCAGCATTTT

V gene: TRBV6-5
D gene: TRBD1
J gene: TRBJ1-2
clone size: -
CDR3 protein: CASIQTGNYGYTF
CDR3 DNA: TGTGCCAGCATCCAGACAGGGAACTATGGCTACACCTTC